The T cell receptor (beta chain) described here comes from a study of blood T cell repertoires in COVID-19. Losses at the gene ends were 4 bases for V and 3 bases for J; bases not matched to a gene: 4. The CDR3 extends over 15 amino acids. Germline V gene sequence: CDR1 LGHNT, CDR2 FRNRAP. The method was immunoSEQ multiplex PCR; TCRdb's version includes in-frame clones alone and lacks a portion of them. The sample has some 150,000 clones, 85% to 90% seen once; the top ten hold roughly 9.6%. The sample taken for sequencing was peripheral blood. The sequence came from a woman older than 75 with acute or convalescent COVID-19. The genes are TRBV12-5 and TRBJ2-3; 10 bases agree with TRBD2. DNA of the CDR3: TGTGCTAGTGGTTCCAGCGGGGGGGCAACAGATACGCAGTATTTT. Its translation is CASGSSGGATDTQYF. The whole variable domain, filled in from reference TRBV12-5 and TRBJ2-3, reads DARVTQTPRHKVTEMGQEVTMRCQPILGHNTVFWYRQTMMQGLELLAYFRNRAPLDDSGMPKDRFSAEMPDATLATLKIQPSEPRDSAVYFCASGSSGGATDTQYFGPGTRLTVL.